The 32 T cell receptor beta chains reported below all come from one sample, sequenced in a study of blood T cell repertoires in COVID-19. Profiling relied on immunoSEQ multiplex PCR, and the TCRdb table lists in-frame clones only, not all of them. The table includes under 300,000 clones, more than 70% detected once. Sequenced sample: PBMCs or T cells enriched from blood (not recorded which). The receptors originated from a woman between 40 and 50 years old with acute COVID-19.

This rearrangement joins TRBV21-1 to TRBJ2-7; the DNA was not compared with TRBD2, the D call given in the table. TRBV21-1 is described as a pseudogene. The CDR3 consists of 13 residues. This chain's CDR3 is CASSKAGSYEQYV. As DNA, the CDR3 is TGTGCCAGCAGCAAGGCGGGTTCCTACGAGCAGTACGTC.

The chain combines TRBV11-3 with TRBJ1-3; TRBD1 is a possible D gene (5 bases). From germline, CDR1 is SGHNT and CDR2 YENEEA. The V gene lost 2 bases and the J gene lost 2 bases, with 13 bases spanning the gap. The CDR3 totals 16 residues. The CDR3 spells CASSLYQGGAGNTIYF. CDR3 nucleotides: TGTGCCAGCAGCTTATACCAGGGTGGAGCTGGAAACACCATATATTTT.

The CDR3 here is CASSPGGHNIQYF. DNA of the CDR3: TGTGCCAGCAGCCCGGGAGGCCATAACATTCAGTACTTC. The V gene is TRBV28, the J gene TRBJ2-4; 7 nucleotides line up with TRBD2. Per the germline V gene, CDR1 is MDHEN and CDR2 is SYDVKM. The CDR3 extends over 13 amino acids. Trimming cost V 6 bases and J 7 bases; bases outside gene matches: 6.

The chain uses TRBV5-1 and TRBJ1-1; TRBD1 agrees at 11 bases. Germline lookup yields CDR1 SGHRS and CDR2 YFSETQ. V lost 4 bases, J lost 4 bases, and 3 bases stayed unmatched. CDR3 size: 14 residues. The CDR3: CASSPGQGGTEAFF. CDR3 bases: TGCGCCAGCAGCCCGGGACAGGGGGGCACTGAAGCTTTCTTT.

On this clone: Different DNA sequences within this sample yield the same CDR3. The rearrangement uses TRBV10-3 and TRBJ1-1; 7 bases line up with TRBD1. V shed 0 bases and J 3 bases; nucleotides not matched to a gene: 1. The CDR3 has 14 residues. Germline V gene sequence: CDR1 ENHRY, CDR2 SYGVKD. The CDR3 DNA sequence: TGTGCCATCAGTGAGTCCAGGGGGGACACTGAAGCTTTCTTT. It specifies CAISESRGDTEAFF.

The rearrangement joins TRBV4-1 to TRBJ2-3; 9 bases align to TRBD2. CDR3 length: 16 amino acids. Germline V CDR1 and CDR2: MGHRA, YSYEKL. V lost 0 bases, J lost 3 bases, and 4 bases stayed unmatched. This chain's CDR3 is CASSQEASGTTDTQYF. Here the CDR3 DNA reads TGCGCCAGCAGCCAAGAAGCTAGCGGGACTACAGATACGCAGTATTTT.

The V gene is TRBV5-1, the J gene TRBJ1-2; D gene unclear. Germline V CDR1 and CDR2: SGHRS, YFSETQ. The CDR3 spans 12 residues. Trimming left V 1 base short and J 7 bases short, with 8 bases between. CDR3 sequence reads: CASSLTAGGYTF. For the CDR3, the DNA is TGCGCCAGCAGCTTGACCGCGGGTGGCTACACCTTC.

This chain joins TRBV10-1 and TRBJ2-7; 7 bases fit TRBD2. Trimming removed 6 bases from V and 5 bases from J; junction bases left unmatched: 7. The CDR3 extends over 13 amino acids. The germline V gene encodes CDR1 WNHNN and CDR2 SYGVQD (reference sequence). The CDR3: CASSQGGNDEQYF. Here the CDR3 DNA reads TGCGCCAGCAGCCAGGGAGGGAATGACGAGCAGTACTTC.

The rearrangement joins TRBV27 to TRBJ2-5; 13 bases agree with TRBD2. Losses at the gene ends were 2 bases for V and 7 bases for J; bases not matched to a gene: 10. The CDR3 sequence is 17 residues long. Looked up from germline, CDR1 is MNHEY and CDR2 is SMNVEV (reference sequence). CDR3 residues: CASSLGLAGASLRTQYF. CDR3 nucleotides: TGTGCCAGCAGTTTAGGACTAGCGGGAGCCTCGCTTCGGACCCAGTACTTC.

The chain couples TRBV7-9 to TRBJ1-2, with 8 bases lining up with TRBD1. CDR3 length: 11 amino acids. Unmatched junction bases numbered 7, after V lost 5 bases and J lost 14 bases. The germline CDR1 and CDR2 sequences are SEHNR and FQNEAQ (reference sequence). CDR3 DNA sequence: TGTGCCAGCAGCCCAGGGGGCGCGGGTACCTTC. As protein: CASSPGGAGTF.

This clone was counted at least ten times. This rearrangement joins TRBV2 to TRBJ1-6; no clear D gene. V lost 4 bases, J lost 9 bases, and 13 bases lay in between. The CDR3 totals 14 residues. Looked up from germline, CDR1 is SNHLY and CDR2 is FYNNEI. The DNA of the CDR3 is TGTGCCAGCAGTGTAGAGGGATTCCGTTCACCCCTCCACTTT. Translated, it gives CASSVEGFRSPLHF.

V gene TRBV24-1 combines with J gene TRBJ2-1, with D unclear. The V and J ends lost 5 bases and 8 bases respectively, with 9 bases between them. The CDR3 extends over 12 amino acids. Germline loops: CDR1 KGHDR, CDR2 SFDVKD. The DNA for the CDR3 is TGTGCCACCAGTGTTCTGGGCGATGAGCAGTTCTTC. Its translation is CATSVLGDEQFF.

The chain's CDR3 is CASSYRGMNTEAFF. The CDR3 DNA is TGTGCCAGCAGTTACAGGGGGATGAACACTGAAGCTTTCTTT. The chain has TRBV6-5 and TRBJ1-1; possibly TRBD1 for D (6 bases). CDR3 length: 14 residues. The V gene lost 2 bases and the J gene lost 0 bases, with 7 bases spanning the gap. Germline V gene data show CDR1 as MNHEY and CDR2 as SVGAGI.

This chain joins TRBV5-6 and TRBJ2-3, with 9 bases identical to TRBD1. Germline CDR1 SGHDT, CDR2 YYEEEE. The V gene end was trimmed by 0 bases and the J gene end by 6 bases; junction bases not matched to a gene: 2. This CDR3 has 14 amino acids. The CDR3 DNA reads as TGTGCCAGCAGCTTGGACAGGGGGCTGGATACGCAGTATTTT. It codes for CASSLDRGLDTQYF.

In its sample, this clone was seen a few times. The chain combines TRBV6-5 with TRBJ1-2; 7 positions match TRBD1. The CDR3 sequence is 15 residues long. V was clipped by 5 bases and J by 2 bases; unmatched bases: 8. The germline V gene encodes CDR1 MNHEY and CDR2 SVGAGI. As DNA, the CDR3 is TGTGCCAGCAGTCTCTTGGGGACAGAAAACTATGGCTACACCTTC. This translates into CASSLLGTENYGYTF.

The chain employs TRBV19 and TRBJ1-3; a weak D match, TRBD1 (5 bases). Trimming removed 3 bases at V and 2 bases at J, with 8 bases between. CDR1 and CDR2 (germline): LNHDA, SQIVND (reference sequence). The CDR3 runs 14 residues. Written as DNA, the CDR3 is TGTGCCAGTAGTATTGAACAGGCTGGAAACACCATATATTTT. It specifies CASSIEQAGNTIYF.

The chain has TRBV19 and TRBJ1-6; 7 nucleotides match TRBD1. The germline CDR1 and CDR2 sequences are LNHDA and SQIVND (reference sequence). CDR3 length equals 16 residues. V gave up 5 bases and J gave up 7 bases; unmatched junction bases: 11. The CDR3 nucleotides read TGTGCCAGTAGTCGGGCCCACAGGGGATGGAATTCACCCCTCCACTTT. It codes for CASSRAHRGWNSPLHF. The full variable domain, rest sourced from reference TRBV19 and TRBJ1-6, is DGGITQSPKYLFRKEGQNVTLSCEQNLNHDAMYWYRQDPGQGLRLIYYSQIVNDFQKGDIAEGYSVSREKKESFPLTVTSAQKNPTAFYLCASSRAHRGWNSPLHFGNGTRLTVT.

Points on this clone: The junction departs from the called germline gene at one end, perhaps through a read error. This chain links TRBV3-1 (or the pseudogene TRBV3-2) with TRBJ1-6; D may be TRBD1 (5 bases). The CDR3 covers 14 residues. Germline CDR1 is LGHDT and CDR2 is YNNKEL (reference sequence). CDR3 amino acids: CASGHPGDNSPLHF. The CDR3 DNA reads TGTGCCAGCGGCCACCCGGGGGATAATTCACCCCTCCACTTT.

The chain links TRBV27 to TRBJ1-6; a possible D gene is TRBD1 (6 bases). CDR1 is MNHEY and CDR2 is SMNVEV in the germline V gene (reference sequence). CDR3 length equals 14 residues. Trimming took off 4 bases at V and 7 bases at J, with 11 bases between the two ends. The CDR3 reads CASSWTVNNSPLHF. CDR3 DNA: TGTGCCAGCAGTTGGACAGTGAACAATTCACCCCTCCACTTT.

This sequence joins TRBV4-3 and TRBJ1-1; weak D call: TRBD1 (6 bases). The CDR3 consists of 14 residues. CDR1 is LGHNA, CDR2 YSLEER, per germline. V was shortened by 4 bases and J by 1 base, with 10 bases between the two germline ends. The CDR3 DNA reads TGCGCCAGCAGCCCCCAGACAGGGAACACTGAAGCTTTCTTT. As protein: CASSPQTGNTEAFF.

The rearrangement links TRBV5-4 to TRBJ2-2; 7 bases align to TRBD2. The CDR3 has 16 residues. The V gene end was trimmed by 2 bases and the J gene end by 4 bases; junction bases not matched to a gene: 8. Per germline, CDR1 SGHNT and CDR2 YYREEE (reference sequence). The CDR3 spells CASSFPSGTSTGELFF. The CDR3, as DNA: TGTGCCAGCAGCTTCCCAAGCGGGACCTCCACCGGGGAGCTGTTTTTT.

The chain has TRBV2 and TRBJ1-4; D unclear. CDR1 SNHLY and CDR2 FYNNEI come from the germline V gene. V was cut by 0 bases and J by 4 bases, with 15 bases left in between. The CDR3 is 17 amino acids. CDR3 sequence: CASSEALPGSGNEKLFF. The DNA for the CDR3 is TGTGCCAGCAGTGAAGCGCTTCCGGGGTCTGGTAATGAAAAACTGTTTTTT.

The J gene is TRBJ2-3, the V gene TRBV3-1 (or the pseudogene TRBV3-2), with 8 bases lining up with TRBD2. The J segment lost 4 bases and the V segment lost 2 bases, leaving 8 bases of the junction unmatched. The CDR3 sequence is 16 residues long. Germline lookup yields CDR1 LGHDT and CDR2 YNNKEL (reference sequence). The CDR3 region has the DNA TGTGCCAGCAGCCAAAACCGGGGGGGCCGGGCAGATACGCAGTATTTT. Translation gives CASSQNRGGRADTQYF.

This clone was recorded once. The J gene is TRBJ2-3, the V gene TRBV20-1, with D unclear. The CDR3 has 11 residues. The germline V gene encodes CDR1 DFQATT and CDR2 SNEGSKA (reference sequence). The ends were cut back, 2 bases at V and 6 bases at J, with 6 bases in the middle. The DNA of the CDR3 is TGCAGTGCTAGACGGTTGGATACGCAGTATTTT. Protein product: CSARRLDTQYF.

The CDR3 DNA reads as TGTGCCAGCAGCTCGCGTCGGGATGGGGACAGGGGCTCCGGCTACACCTTC. This encodes CASSSRRDGDRGSGYTF. This chain links TRBV7-6 with TRBJ1-2; TRBD1 matches at 10 bases. The CDR3 spans 17 residues. Trimming at V came to 4 bases and at J to 8 bases, leaving 16 bases not matched to a gene. The germline CDR1 and CDR2 sequences are SGHVS and FNYEAQ.

The V gene is TRBV14, the J gene TRBJ1-2; possibly TRBD1 for D (5 bases). Deletions cut 1 base from V and 5 bases from J, with 11 bases between. Germline V lookup: CDR1 SGHDN, CDR2 FVKESK. CDR3 length equals 14 residues. CDR3 sequence (DNA): TGTGCCAGCAGCCAAGCCGGAGGGGAGTATGGCTACACCTTC. This sequence encodes CASSQAGGEYGYTF.

The chain employs TRBV2 and TRBJ1-1; D is ambiguous. The germline V and J ends were trimmed by 4 bases and 10 bases, with 16 bases remaining between them. The V gene's germline CDR1 is SNHLY and CDR2 FYNNEI. This CDR3 comprises 13 residues. The DNA for the CDR3 is TGTGCCAGCAGTGGGGTGGAGTCCTTCAGAGCTTTCTTT. It specifies CASSGVESFRAFF.

This chain connects TRBV5-6 to TRBJ1-6; 8 positions agree with TRBD1. The CDR3 loop spans 14 amino acids. J was trimmed by 10 bases and V by 4 bases; bases with no gene match: 7. Germline V gives CDR1 SGHDT, CDR2 YYEEEE. This CDR3 is CASSLRQGRSPLHF. The CDR3 DNA reads as TGTGCCAGCAGCCTTCGACAGGGGCGCTCACCCCTCCACTTT.

The rearrangement links TRBV5-4 to TRBJ2-5; possible D gene TRBD1, 5 bases. Germline CDR1 and CDR2: SGHNT and YYREEE (reference sequence). The V end was cut by 5 bases, the J end by 3 bases, with 14 bases between. The CDR3 sequence is 14 residues long. The CDR3 loop reads CASRVQGMEETQYF. CDR3 in DNA: TGTGCCAGCAGGGTCCAGGGAATGGAAGAGACCCAGTACTTC.

This rearrangement joins TRBV2 to TRBJ2-6, with 10 bases lining up with TRBD1. V trimming: 5 bases; J trimming: 1 base; junction bases outside the gene matches: 5. Germline CDR1 reads SNHLY; CDR2 reads FYNNEI. The CDR3 covers 17 residues. The CDR3 DNA is TGTGCCAGCAGTCCGGGACAGGGGTATTCTGGGGCCAACGTCCTGACTTTC. Amino acid sequence: CASSPGQGYSGANVLTF.

For this clone: The same CDR3 arises from other DNA sequences in this sample as well. The CDR3 nucleotides read TGTGCCAGTAGTGCAGGGACAGCAACTAATGAAAAACTGTTTTTT. It specifies CASSAGTATNEKLFF. This chain uses TRBV19 with TRBJ1-4, with 7 bases aligning to TRBD1. V lost 5 bases, J lost 0 bases, and 3 bases stayed unmatched. The germline V gene encodes CDR1 LNHDA and CDR2 SQIVND (reference sequence). The CDR3 runs 15 residues.

The chain joins TRBV11-2 to TRBJ1-4, with 8 positions matching TRBD1. The CDR3 contains 15 residues. Looked up from germline, CDR1 is SGHAT and CDR2 is FQNNGV. V lost 5 bases to trimming and J lost 2 bases; unmatched junction nucleotides: 4. This CDR3 reads CASSPNRGTNEKLFF. CDR3 DNA: TGTGCCAGCAGCCCGAACAGGGGGACTAATGAAAAACTGTTTTTT. Full variable domain (rest looked up from reference TRBV11-2 and TRBJ1-4): EAGVAQSPRYKIIEKRQSVAFWCNPISGHATLYWYQQILGQGPKLLIQFQNNGVVDDSQLPKDRFSAERLKGVDSTLKIQPAKLEDSAVYLCASSPNRGTNEKLFFGSGTQLSVL.